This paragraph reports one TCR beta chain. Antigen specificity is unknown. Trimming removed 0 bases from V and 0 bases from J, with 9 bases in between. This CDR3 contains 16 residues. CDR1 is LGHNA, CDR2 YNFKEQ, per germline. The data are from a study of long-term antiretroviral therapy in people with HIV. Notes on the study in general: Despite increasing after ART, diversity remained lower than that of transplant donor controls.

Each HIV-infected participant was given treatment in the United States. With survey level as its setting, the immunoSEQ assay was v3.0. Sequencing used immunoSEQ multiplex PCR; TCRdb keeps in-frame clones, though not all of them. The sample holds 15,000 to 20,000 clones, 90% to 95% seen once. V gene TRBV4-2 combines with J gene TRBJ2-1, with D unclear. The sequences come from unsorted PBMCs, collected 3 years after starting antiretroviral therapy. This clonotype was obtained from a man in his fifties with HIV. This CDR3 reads CASSQDPGYSYNEQFF. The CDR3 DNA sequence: TGTGCCAGCAGCCAAGATCCAGGTTACTCCTACAATGAGCAGTTCTTC.